In its sample, the clone carrying this T cell receptor beta chain ranks as medium-sized. The antigen is not known. The data were obtained in a study of T and B cells in COVID-19 patients. Study-level information: Blood was sampled from COVID-19 patients who were either actively infected or recovered. Comorbidities linked to unfavorable COVID-19 outcome were present in about 90% of the 20 active-infection patients.

TRB rearrangements were amplified by multiplex PCR with BIOMED2 TRB-A/B primers. Via MiXCR, TCRdb re-called the multiplex PCR reads, giving one row per CDR3 protein. This sample has 9,900 or so distinct CDR3 sequences; 33% occur once, and the top ten carry roughly 19%. The CDR3 is 16 residues long. Trimming took 4 bases from V and 2 from J; bases not matched to a gene: 6. Germline assignment: CDR1 SGHKS and CDR2 YYEKEE (reference sequence). Blood genomic DNA input for TRB amplification was roughly 250-500 ng. Study results and limitations: Patients with COVID-19 reportedly showed strongly skewed T cell receptor beta variable and joining gene usage.

The rearrangement links TRBV5-5 to TRBJ1-6, with 7 positions matching TRBD1. The sequence came from a human donor with active COVID-19. Sequencing was done on a sample of blood. CDR3 sequence reads: CASSPDRWTYNSPLHF. DNA for the CDR3: TGTGCCAGCAGCCCGGACAGGTGGACCTATAATTCACCCCTCCACTTT.